This T cell receptor (beta chain) was recovered during a study of blood T cell repertoires in COVID-19. Study details: Samples came from the United States, Italy and Spain, spanning acute and convalescent COVID-19.

The V and J ends lost 0 bases and 4 bases, in that order; junction bases with no gene match: 5. Germline values: CDR1 SGDLS, CDR2 YYNGEE. CDR3 length: 15 amino acids. Authors' data handling: Nucleated cell number was recorded as an estimate derived from reference gene primer amplification. Measured with immunoSEQ multiplex PCR; TCRdb has only the in-frame clones, and not every one. V and J calls plus clone size are reproduced from that table; the DNA served to infer D and trimming. The repertoire has about 110,000 clones, more than 80% of them found once; the top ten carry less than 1.5%. The chain couples TRBV9 to TRBJ2-7, with 9 bases identical to TRBD1. The sample taken for sequencing was peripheral blood. This receptor was obtained from a human donor in a cohort sampled during active COVID-19. For the CDR3, the DNA is TGTGCCAGCAGCGTAGCGGGACAGGGTGCGTACGAGCAGTACTTC. Translation: CASSVAGQGAYEQYF.